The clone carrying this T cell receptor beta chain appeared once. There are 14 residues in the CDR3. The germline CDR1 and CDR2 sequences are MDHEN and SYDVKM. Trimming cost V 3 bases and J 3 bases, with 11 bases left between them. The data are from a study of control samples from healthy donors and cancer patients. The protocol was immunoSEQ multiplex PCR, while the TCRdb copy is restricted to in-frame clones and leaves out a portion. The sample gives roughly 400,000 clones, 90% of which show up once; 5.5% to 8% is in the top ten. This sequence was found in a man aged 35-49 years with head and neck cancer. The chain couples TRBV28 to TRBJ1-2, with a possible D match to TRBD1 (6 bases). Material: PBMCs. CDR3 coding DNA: TGTGCCAGCAGTTTTTCACAGGGATACTATGGCTACACCTTC. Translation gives CASSFSQGYYGYTF.